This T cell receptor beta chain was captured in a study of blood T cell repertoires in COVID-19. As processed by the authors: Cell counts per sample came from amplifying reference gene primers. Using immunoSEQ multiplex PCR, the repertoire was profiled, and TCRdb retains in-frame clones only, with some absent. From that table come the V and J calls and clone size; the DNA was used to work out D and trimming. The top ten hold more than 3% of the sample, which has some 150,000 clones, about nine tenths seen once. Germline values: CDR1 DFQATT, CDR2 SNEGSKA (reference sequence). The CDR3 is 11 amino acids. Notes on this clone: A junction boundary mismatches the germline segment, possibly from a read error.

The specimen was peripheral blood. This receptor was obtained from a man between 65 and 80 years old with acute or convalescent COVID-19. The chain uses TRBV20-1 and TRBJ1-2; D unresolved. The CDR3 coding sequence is TGCAGTGCATGGACTAATTATGGCTACACCTTC. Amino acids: CSAWTNYGYTF.